The rows below give T cell receptor beta chains drawn from one sample of a study of a mutant IDH1 vaccine in newly diagnosed glioma. No antigens are known for them. TCRdb's table, derived via immunoSEQ multiplex PCR, lists solely in-frame clones and lacks some. The table records 50,000 to 70,000 clones, around 87% of them present only once. The sample consisted of PBMCs, taken from a glioma patient whose treatment included an IDH1 peptide vaccine. These receptors were collected from a man aged 35-49 years with glioma. CDR3s include the opening cysteine and the closing phenylalanine or tryptophan. The order of the fields is CDR3 protein, CDR3 DNA, V gene, D gene, CDR3 length, clone size, J gene. D genes are given only for firm matches. Where a row states a size, it is once, few, many or the class of an expanded clone; other rows omit it.

cdr3_aa: CASSRADSNNEQFF
cdr3_nt: TGTGCCAGCAGCCGCGCCGACTCGAACAATGAGCAGTTCTTC
v_call: TRBV2
d_call: -
cdr3_length: 14
clone_size: -
j_call: TRBJ2-1

cdr3_aa: CASSRRLASQETQYF
cdr3_nt: TGTGCCAGCAGCAGACGACTAGCTAGTCAAGAGACCCAGTACTTC
v_call: TRBV7-3
d_call: TRBD2
cdr3_length: 15
clone_size: -
j_call: TRBJ2-5

cdr3_aa: CASRRPPASGYTF
cdr3_nt: TGTGCCAGCCGAAGACCCCCCGCGTCCGGCTACACCTTC
v_call: TRBV5-6
d_call: -
cdr3_length: 13
clone_size: few
j_call: TRBJ1-2

cdr3_aa: CASSGETANTEAFF
cdr3_nt: TGCGCCAGCAGCGGGGAGACAGCGAACACTGAAGCTTTCTTT
v_call: TRBV5-1
d_call: -
cdr3_length: 14
clone_size: -
j_call: TRBJ1-1

cdr3_aa: CASSEAGDYEQYF
cdr3_nt: TGTGCCAGCTCAGAAGCGGGAGACTACGAGCAGTACTTC
v_call: TRBV21-1
d_call: -
cdr3_length: 13
clone_size: -
j_call: TRBJ2-7

cdr3_aa: CASRPLAGGPFEQYF
cdr3_nt: TGTGCCAGCAGGCCACTAGCGGGAGGGCCCTTCGAGCAGTACTTC
v_call: TRBV6-5
d_call: TRBD2
cdr3_length: 15
clone_size: -
j_call: TRBJ2-7

cdr3_aa: CATSRADRVGNEQFF
cdr3_nt: TGTGCCACCAGCAGAGCGGACAGGGTGGGGAATGAGCAGTTCTTC
v_call: TRBV15
d_call: TRBD1
cdr3_length: 15
clone_size: once
j_call: TRBJ2-1

cdr3_aa: CASSNRREPGANVLTF
cdr3_nt: TGTGCCAGTAGTAACCGGCGGGAGCCTGGGGCCAACGTCCTGACTTTC
v_call: TRBV19
d_call: TRBD2
cdr3_length: 16
clone_size: -
j_call: TRBJ2-6

cdr3_aa: CASSTGQGAQAFF
cdr3_nt: TGCGCCAGCAGCACCGGACAGGGGGCTCAAGCTTTCTTT
v_call: TRBV5-1
d_call: TRBD1
cdr3_length: 13
clone_size: -
j_call: TRBJ1-1

cdr3_aa: CASSLGGTEGKTQYF
cdr3_nt: TGCGCCAGCAGCTTGGGAGGGACGGAGGGGAAGACCCAGTACTTC
v_call: TRBV5-1
d_call: -
cdr3_length: 15
clone_size: -
j_call: TRBJ2-5

cdr3_aa: CASSDGQGGIGEKLFF
cdr3_nt: TGTGCCAGCAGTGATGGTCAGGGGGGAATCGGAGAAAAACTGTTTTTT
v_call: TRBV25-1
d_call: TRBD1
cdr3_length: 16
clone_size: -
j_call: TRBJ1-4

cdr3_aa: CASSFAGTGVGETQYF
cdr3_nt: TGTGCCAGCAGCTTCGCCGGGACAGGGGTAGGAGAGACCCAGTACTTC
v_call: TRBV7-8
d_call: TRBD1
cdr3_length: 16
clone_size: -
j_call: TRBJ2-5

cdr3_aa: CASSTGTSNTEAFF
cdr3_nt: TGCGCCAGCAGCACCGGGACCTCTAACACTGAAGCTTTCTTT
v_call: TRBV4-1
d_call: -
cdr3_length: 14
clone_size: -
j_call: TRBJ1-1

cdr3_aa: CASILRGTSGETQYF
cdr3_nt: TGTGCCAGCATACTTCGAGGGACTAGCGGGGAGACCCAGTACTTC
v_call: TRBV5-4
d_call: TRBD2
cdr3_length: 15
clone_size: -
j_call: TRBJ2-5

cdr3_aa: CASSPMAIEQFF
cdr3_nt: TGTGCCAGCTCACCAATGGCAATTGAGCAGTTCTTC
v_call: TRBV18
d_call: -
cdr3_length: 12
clone_size: -
j_call: TRBJ2-1

cdr3_aa: CASSDGELGTTPTIGTGELFF
cdr3_nt: TGTGCCAGCAGCGACGGAGAACTCGGGACAACCCCAACGATAGGAACCGGGGAGCTGTTTTTT
v_call: TRBV9
d_call: -
cdr3_length: 21
clone_size: -
j_call: TRBJ2-2

cdr3_aa: CASSLISGSVGNEQFF
cdr3_nt: TGCGCCAGCAGCTTAATCAGCGGGAGCGTTGGGAATGAGCAGTTCTTC
v_call: TRBV5-1
d_call: TRBD2
cdr3_length: 16
clone_size: -
j_call: TRBJ2-1

cdr3_aa: CASSLQGYSGNTIYF
cdr3_nt: TGTGCCAGCAGCCTCCAGGGATACTCTGGAAACACCATATATTTT
v_call: TRBV7-8
d_call: -
cdr3_length: 15
clone_size: -
j_call: TRBJ1-3

cdr3_aa: CASSFRGQDEKLFF
cdr3_nt: TGCGCCAGCAGCTTCAGGGGCCAGGATGAAAAACTGTTTTTT
v_call: TRBV5-1
d_call: -
cdr3_length: 14
clone_size: -
j_call: TRBJ1-4

cdr3_aa: CASGLGEGGPAVYEQYF
cdr3_nt: TGTGCTAGTGGCCTTGGTGAAGGTGGCCCAGCTGTCTACGAGCAGTACTTC
v_call: TRBV12-5
d_call: -
cdr3_length: 17
clone_size: -
j_call: TRBJ2-7

cdr3_aa: CASRQGGTGELFF
cdr3_nt: TGTGCCAGCAGACAGGGGGGCACCGGGGAGCTGTTTTTT
v_call: TRBV2
d_call: TRBD1
cdr3_length: 13
clone_size: -
j_call: TRBJ2-2

cdr3_aa: CASSLVGTGELFF
cdr3_nt: TGCGCCAGCAGCTTGGTGGGTACCGGGGAGCTGTTTTTT
v_call: TRBV5-1
d_call: -
cdr3_length: 13
clone_size: -
j_call: TRBJ2-2

cdr3_aa: CASSPERLLYNEQFF
cdr3_nt: TGTGCCAGCAGCCCGGAGCGGCTCCTTTACAATGAGCAGTTCTTC
v_call: TRBV14
d_call: -
cdr3_length: 15
clone_size: -
j_call: TRBJ2-1

cdr3_aa: CASRTDRHSGNTIYF
cdr3_nt: TGTGCCAGTAGAACCGACAGACACTCTGGAAACACCATATATTTT
v_call: TRBV19
d_call: -
cdr3_length: 15
clone_size: -
j_call: TRBJ1-3

cdr3_aa: CASSPRGASEQYF
cdr3_nt: TGTGCCAGCAGCCCTAGGGGAGCTAGTGAGCAGTACTTC
v_call: TRBV5-4
d_call: -
cdr3_length: 13
clone_size: -
j_call: TRBJ2-7

cdr3_aa: CASSPTSGNYEQYF
cdr3_nt: TGTGCCAGCTCCCCGACTAGCGGGAACTACGAGCAGTACTTC
v_call: TRBV18
d_call: TRBD2
cdr3_length: 14
clone_size: -
j_call: TRBJ2-7

cdr3_aa: CASSQDNGTPTYEQYF
cdr3_nt: TGTGCCAGCAGCCAAGATAACGGGACTCCTACCTACGAGCAGTACTTC
v_call: TRBV4-2
d_call: -
cdr3_length: 16
clone_size: few
j_call: TRBJ2-7

cdr3_aa: CASTTTGNNEKLFF
cdr3_nt: TGTGCCAGCACAACCACAGGGAATAATGAAAAACTGTTTTTT
v_call: TRBV4-2
d_call: -
cdr3_length: 14
clone_size: -
j_call: TRBJ1-4

cdr3_aa: CASSLDRGNEQYF
cdr3_nt: TGTGCCAGCAGCTTAGACAGGGGAAACGAGCAGTACTTC
v_call: TRBV7-2
d_call: TRBD1
cdr3_length: 13
clone_size: -
j_call: TRBJ2-7

cdr3_aa: CASSFQLSQETQYF
cdr3_nt: TGCGCCAGCAGCTTCCAGCTGAGCCAAGAGACCCAGTACTTC
v_call: TRBV5-1
d_call: -
cdr3_length: 14
clone_size: few
j_call: TRBJ2-5

cdr3_aa: CASEVRRSSYEQYF
cdr3_nt: TGTGCCAGCGAGGTCCGACGAAGCTCCTACGAGCAGTACTTC
v_call: TRBV5-5
d_call: -
cdr3_length: 14
clone_size: -
j_call: TRBJ2-7

cdr3_aa: CASSFVIAGDNEQFF
cdr3_nt: TGCGCCAGCAGCTTCGTTATAGCGGGGGACAATGAGCAGTTCTTC
v_call: TRBV5-1
d_call: TRBD2
cdr3_length: 15
clone_size: -
j_call: TRBJ2-1

cdr3_aa: CASSLFGGGEQYF
cdr3_nt: TGTGCCAGCAGCCTCTTTGGCGGGGGCGAGCAGTACTTC
v_call: TRBV14
d_call: TRBD2
cdr3_length: 13
clone_size: -
j_call: TRBJ2-7

cdr3_aa: CASSLGQGNEKLFF
cdr3_nt: TGTGCCAGCAGCTTAGGACAGGGGAATGAAAAACTGTTTTTT
v_call: TRBV7-9
d_call: TRBD1
cdr3_length: 14
clone_size: -
j_call: TRBJ1-4

cdr3_aa: CASRNGPGRETQYF
cdr3_nt: TGTGCCAGTAGGAACGGGCCTGGGAGAGAGACCCAGTACTTC
v_call: TRBV19
d_call: -
cdr3_length: 14
clone_size: -
j_call: TRBJ2-5

cdr3_aa: CATSRDRSLAGLPKNIQYF
cdr3_nt: TGTGCCACCAGCAGAGATAGGTCGCTAGCGGGCCTACCCAAAAACATTCAGTACTTC
v_call: TRBV15
d_call: TRBD2
cdr3_length: 19
clone_size: -
j_call: TRBJ2-4

cdr3_aa: CASRAGQTYGYTF
cdr3_nt: TGTGCCAGTCGGGCGGGGCAGACATATGGCTACACCTTC
v_call: TRBV2
d_call: -
cdr3_length: 13
clone_size: -
j_call: TRBJ1-2

cdr3_aa: CASRMNTEAFF
cdr3_nt: TGTGCCAGCAGAATGAACACTGAAGCTTTCTTT
v_call: TRBV2
d_call: -
cdr3_length: 11
clone_size: -
j_call: TRBJ1-1

cdr3_aa: CASSQEKVARYNEQFF
cdr3_nt: TGCGCCAGCAGCCAAGAGAAAGTAGCGCGTTACAATGAGCAGTTCTTC
v_call: TRBV4-3
d_call: -
cdr3_length: 16
clone_size: -
j_call: TRBJ2-1

cdr3_aa: CASRLNRDYEQYF
cdr3_nt: TGCGCCAGCAGACTAAACAGGGACTACGAGCAGTACTTC
v_call: TRBV10-1
d_call: -
cdr3_length: 13
clone_size: -
j_call: TRBJ2-7

cdr3_aa: CASRQRDGRGAFF
cdr3_nt: TGTGCAAGTCGCCAACGGGACGGGCGAGGGGCTTTCTTT
v_call: TRBV12-2
d_call: -
cdr3_length: 13
clone_size: -
j_call: TRBJ1-1

cdr3_aa: CASKDGPTRSETQYF
cdr3_nt: TGTGCCAGCAAGGACGGACCCACCCGGTCTGAGACCCAGTACTTC
v_call: TRBV2
d_call: -
cdr3_length: 15
clone_size: -
j_call: TRBJ2-5

cdr3_aa: CASSDSDRRNQPQHF
cdr3_nt: TGTGCCAGCAGTGACTCGGACAGGCGCAATCAGCCCCAGCATTTT
v_call: TRBV11-2
d_call: TRBD1
cdr3_length: 15
clone_size: -
j_call: TRBJ1-5

cdr3_aa: CASSLFGAPNEKLFF
cdr3_nt: TGTGCCAGCAGCTTATTCGGAGCGCCGAATGAAAAACTGTTTTTT
v_call: TRBV11-1
d_call: -
cdr3_length: 15
clone_size: -
j_call: TRBJ1-4

cdr3_aa: CASKGQGYTGELFF
cdr3_nt: TGTGCCAGCAAGGGGCAAGGGTACACCGGGGAGCTGTTTTTT
v_call: TRBV6-6
d_call: -
cdr3_length: 14
clone_size: -
j_call: TRBJ2-2

cdr3_aa: CASSLRTLGETQYF
cdr3_nt: TGTGCCAGCAGCTTAAGGACCCTAGGTGAGACCCAGTACTTC
v_call: TRBV7-9
d_call: -
cdr3_length: 14
clone_size: once
j_call: TRBJ2-5

cdr3_aa: CASSRLRDASYEQYF
cdr3_nt: TGCGCCAGCAGCCGCCTCCGGGACGCATCCTACGAGCAGTACTTC
v_call: TRBV4-3
d_call: -
cdr3_length: 15
clone_size: -
j_call: TRBJ2-7

cdr3_aa: CASSLGLYDSSGNTIYF
cdr3_nt: TGTGCCAGCAGCTTAGGCCTATATGACAGCTCTGGAAACACCATATATTTT
v_call: TRBV7-9
d_call: -
cdr3_length: 17
clone_size: -
j_call: TRBJ1-3

cdr3_aa: CASSSNYWSEQYF
cdr3_nt: TGTGCCAGCAGCTCTAACTATTGGAGCGAGCAGTACTTC
v_call: TRBV5-5
d_call: -
cdr3_length: 13
clone_size: -
j_call: TRBJ2-7

cdr3_aa: CASSLGASTDTQYF
cdr3_nt: TGTGCCAGCAGCTTAGGGGCCAGCACAGATACGCAGTATTTT
v_call: TRBV7-9
d_call: -
cdr3_length: 14
clone_size: -
j_call: TRBJ2-3

cdr3_aa: CASRLARDCFSGNTIYF
cdr3_nt: TGTGCAAGTCGCTTAGCGCGGGACTGTTTCTCTGGAAACACCATATATTTT
v_call: TRBV12-2
d_call: -
cdr3_length: 17
clone_size: -
j_call: TRBJ1-3

cdr3_aa: CASIRDSRAGTGELFF
cdr3_nt: TGTGCCAGTATTCGGGACTCGCGGGCAGGCACCGGGGAGCTGTTTTTT
v_call: TRBV19
d_call: -
cdr3_length: 16
clone_size: -
j_call: TRBJ2-2

cdr3_aa: CASSRQGGETEAFF
cdr3_nt: TGCGCCAGCAGCCGACAGGGGGGTGAAACTGAAGCTTTCTTT
v_call: TRBV5-1
d_call: TRBD1
cdr3_length: 14
clone_size: -
j_call: TRBJ1-1

cdr3_aa: CASSLKRGPQHF
cdr3_nt: TGTGCCAGCAGTTTAAAAAGGGGGCCCCAGCATTTT
v_call: TRBV28
d_call: -
cdr3_length: 12
clone_size: -
j_call: TRBJ1-5

cdr3_aa: CASSLSGRVWNNEQFF
cdr3_nt: TGTGCCAGCAGCTTAAGCGGGAGGGTATGGAACAATGAGCAGTTCTTC
v_call: TRBV7-2
d_call: TRBD2
cdr3_length: 16
clone_size: few
j_call: TRBJ2-1

cdr3_aa: CASSPGEVYGGYEQYF
cdr3_nt: TGTGCCAGCTCACCAGGAGAGGTTTACGGAGGCTACGAGCAGTACTTC
v_call: TRBV18
d_call: -
cdr3_length: 16
clone_size: -
j_call: TRBJ2-7

cdr3_aa: CASSPDIQETQYF
cdr3_nt: TGTGCCAGCAGCCCAGACATCCAAGAGACCCAGTACTTC
v_call: TRBV7-2
d_call: -
cdr3_length: 13
clone_size: -
j_call: TRBJ2-5